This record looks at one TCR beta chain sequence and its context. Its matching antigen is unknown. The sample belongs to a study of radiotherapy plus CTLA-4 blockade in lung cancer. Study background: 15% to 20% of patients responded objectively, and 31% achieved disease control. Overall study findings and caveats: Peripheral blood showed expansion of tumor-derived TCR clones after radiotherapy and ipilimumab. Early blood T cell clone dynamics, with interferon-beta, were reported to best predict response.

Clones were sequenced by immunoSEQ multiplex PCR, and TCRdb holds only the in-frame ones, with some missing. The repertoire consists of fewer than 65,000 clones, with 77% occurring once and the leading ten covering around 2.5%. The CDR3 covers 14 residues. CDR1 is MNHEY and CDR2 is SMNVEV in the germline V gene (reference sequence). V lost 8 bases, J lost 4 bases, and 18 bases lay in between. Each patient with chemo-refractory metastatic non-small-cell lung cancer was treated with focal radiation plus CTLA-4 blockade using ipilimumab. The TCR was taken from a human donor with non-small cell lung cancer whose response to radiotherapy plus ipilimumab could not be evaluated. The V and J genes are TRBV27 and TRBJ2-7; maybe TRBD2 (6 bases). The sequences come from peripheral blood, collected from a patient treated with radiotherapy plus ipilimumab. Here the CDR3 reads CASQRAQGWYEQYF. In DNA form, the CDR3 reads TGTGCCAGCCAGCGGGCTCAGGGATGGTACGAGCAGTACTTC.